This T cell receptor beta chain was retrieved from a study of identical twins. Study results and caveats: Carriage of fewer insertions was seen in abundant cord blood beta clonotypes, whereas memory repertoires showed none. Those out-of-frame alpha sequences shared by twins showed an excess of low generation probability.

Healthy Caucasians alone served as donors. This clonotype came up a few times. Its matching antigen is unknown. Germline-derived CDR1 and CDR2 are SQVTM and ANQGSEA. V dropped 6 bases and J dropped 1 base, with 16 bases sitting between them. This CDR3 is built from 15 residues. TCRdb analysed the 5' RACE reads with MiXCR anew, one entry per CDR3 protein. The table shows fewer than 650,000 distinct CDR3 sequences, with less than 9% occurring only once. In addition, the sample was reused for a study of yellow fever vaccine responses in identical twins.

The sequenced sample consisted of PBMCs. This sequence originates from a woman between 18 and 29 years old in good health. The gene calls are TRBV29-1 and TRBJ2-1; perhaps D is TRBD1 or TRBD2 (5 bases each). The chain's CDR3 is CSVLTGEGSYNEQFF. Written as DNA, the CDR3 is TGCAGCGTCTTAACGGGTGAGGGGTCCTACAATGAGCAGTTCTTC.